These T cell receptor beta chains were read from a single sample in a study of cytotoxic CD8 clonotypes in ibrutinib-treated CLL. The data were produced by immunoSEQ multiplex PCR, yet TCRdb's version contains in-frame clones alone and is incomplete. This table has some 200,000 clones, 70% appearing once. Sequences were derived from PBMCs, sampled after 12 months of ibrutinib treatment. All receptors come from a human donor with chronic lymphocytic leukemia. Both conserved end residues are part of each CDR3. The D gene is left open where the match is weak. Not all rows give a size; the values are once, few, many and, for expanded clones, a class.

D	V	size	J	length	CDR3	DNA
.	TRBV19	many	TRBJ2-2	15	CASSAGTINTGELFF	TGTGCCAGTAGTGCCGGGACCATCAACACCGGGGAGCTGTTTTTT
TRBD1	TRBV28	.	TRBJ2-5	14	CASSLRQGQETQYF	TGTGCCAGCAGTTTACGACAGGGGCAAGAGACCCAGTACTTC
.	TRBV9	.	TRBJ1-1	12	CASSPPGAEAFF	TGTGCCAGCAGCCCCCCCGGAGCTGAAGCTTTCTTT
.	TRBV7-3	.	TRBJ1-1	15	CASSLQRQKNTEAFF	TGTGCCAGCAGCTTACAACGACAGAAGAACACTGAAGCTTTCTTT
.	TRBV30	.	TRBJ2-7	12	CAWSMTQYEQYF	TGTGCCTGGAGTATGACTCAATACGAGCAGTACTTC
.	TRBV11-3	.	TRBJ1-1	14	CASSMGSLNTEAFF	TGTGCCAGCAGCATGGGATCTCTGAACACTGAAGCTTTCTTT
.	TRBV28	.	TRBJ1-4	13	CASSGGTPEKLFF	TGTGCCAGCAGCGGGGGCACCCCTGAAAAACTGTTTTTT
TRBD2	TRBV7-9	once	TRBJ2-5	17	CASSLGTSGGSQETQYF	TGTGCCAGCAGCTTGGGGACTAGCGGGGGGTCCCAAGAGACCCAGTACTTC
TRBD1	TRBV6-6	.	TRBJ1-2	16	CASSYQGTGGDYGYTF	TGTGCCAGCAGTTACCAGGGTACAGGGGGCGACTATGGCTACACCTTC
.	TRBV5-1	.	TRBJ2-3	14	CASSLGSSTDTQYF	TGCGCCAGCAGCTTGGGATCTAGCACAGATACGCAGTATTTT
TRBD1	TRBV5-1	.	TRBJ1-1	16	CASSFYQQGANTEAFF	TGCGCCAGCAGCTTTTACCAACAGGGGGCGAACACTGAAGCTTTCTTT
.	TRBV5-4	.	TRBJ1-1	15	CASSSLLFGNTEAFF	TGTGCCAGCAGCTCCTTACTGTTCGGTAACACTGAAGCTTTCTTT
.	TRBV15	.	TRBJ2-7	13	CATSRDVSNRQYF	TGTGCCACCAGCAGAGACGTCAGTAACCGGCAGTACTTC
.	TRBV21-1	few	TRBJ1-3	12	CASCGGGNTIYF	TGTGCCAGTTGTGGCGGGGGAAACACCATATATTTT
.	TRBV13	.	TRBJ1-2	16	CASSQKLGKGAIGYTF	TGTGCCAGCAGCCAAAAGTTGGGAAAGGGTGCTATTGGCTACACCTTC
TRBD1	TRBV19	.	TRBJ1-4	13	CASAQDRGSSRRF	TGTGCCAGTGCCCAAGACAGGGGGAGTTCTCGACGATTT
TRBD2	TRBV5-1	.	TRBJ2-3	14	CASRTSGVTDTQYF	TGCGCCAGCCGGACTAGCGGGGTTACAGATACGCAGTATTTT
.	TRBV15	.	TRBJ1-3	16	CATSRGDSGAGNTIYF	TGTGCCACCAGCAGAGGAGACTCCGGGGCTGGAAACACCATATATTTT
.	TRBV6-5	many	TRBJ1-2	13	CASREPNGYGYTF	TGTGCCAGCAGGGAGCCGAACGGGTATGGCTACACCTTC
.	TRBV7-3	once	TRBJ1-2	13	CASSPSVGYGYTF	TGTGCCAGCAGCCCATCGGTAGGCTATGGCTACACCTTC
.	TRBV30	.	TRBJ1-2	12	CAWSVSHGGYTF	TGTGCCTGGAGTGTGTCCCACGGTGGCTACACCTTC
.	TRBV29-1	.	TRBJ1-1	13	CSVEGAKNTEAFF	TGCAGCGTTGAGGGGGCGAAGAACACTGAAGCTTTCTTT
.	TRBV6-6	.	TRBJ2-3	14	CASSYSHNTDTQYF	TGTGCCAGCAGTTACTCGCACAACACAGATACGCAGTATTTT